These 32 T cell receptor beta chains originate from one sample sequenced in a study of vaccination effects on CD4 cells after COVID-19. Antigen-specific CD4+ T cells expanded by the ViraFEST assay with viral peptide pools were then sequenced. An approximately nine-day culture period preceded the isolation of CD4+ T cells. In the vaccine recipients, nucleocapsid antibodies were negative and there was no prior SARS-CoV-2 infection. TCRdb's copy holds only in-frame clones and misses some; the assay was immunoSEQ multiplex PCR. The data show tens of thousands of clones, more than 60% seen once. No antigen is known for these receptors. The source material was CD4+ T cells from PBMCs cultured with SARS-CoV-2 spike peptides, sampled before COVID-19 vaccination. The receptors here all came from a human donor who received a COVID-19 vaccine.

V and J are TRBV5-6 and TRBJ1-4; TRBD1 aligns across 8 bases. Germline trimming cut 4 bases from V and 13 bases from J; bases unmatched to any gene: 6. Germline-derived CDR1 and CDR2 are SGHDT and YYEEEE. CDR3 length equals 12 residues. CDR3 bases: TGTGCCAGCAGCCGCACAGGGGGTTTACTGTTTTTT. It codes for CASSRTGGLLFF. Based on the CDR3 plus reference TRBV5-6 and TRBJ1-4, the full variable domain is DAGVTQSPTHLIKTRGQQVTLRCSPKSGHDTVSWYQQALGQGPQFIFQYYEEEERQRGNFPDRFSGHQFPNYSSELNVNALLLGDSALYLCASSRTGGLLFFGSGTQLSVL.

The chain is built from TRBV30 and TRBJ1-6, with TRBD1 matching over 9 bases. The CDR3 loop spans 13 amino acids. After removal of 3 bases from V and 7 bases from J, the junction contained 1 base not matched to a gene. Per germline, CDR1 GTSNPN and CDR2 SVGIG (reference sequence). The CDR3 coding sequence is TGTGCCTGGAGAGGGACAGGGAATTCACCCCTCCACTTT. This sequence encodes CAWRGTGNSPLHF.

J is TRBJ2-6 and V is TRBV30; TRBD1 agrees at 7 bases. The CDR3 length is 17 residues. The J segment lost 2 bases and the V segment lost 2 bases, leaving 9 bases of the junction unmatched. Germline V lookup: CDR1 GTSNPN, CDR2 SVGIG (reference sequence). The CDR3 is CAWSTYDRETGANVLTF. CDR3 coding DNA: TGTGCCTGGAGTACATACGACAGGGAGACTGGGGCCAACGTCCTGACTTTC.

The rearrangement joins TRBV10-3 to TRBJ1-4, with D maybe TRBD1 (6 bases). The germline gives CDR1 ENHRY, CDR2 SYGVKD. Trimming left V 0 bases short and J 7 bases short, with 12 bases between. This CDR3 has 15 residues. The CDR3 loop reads CAISESGGAGEKLFF. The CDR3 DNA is TGTGCCATCAGTGAGTCGGGGGGGGCAGGTGAAAAACTGTTTTTT.

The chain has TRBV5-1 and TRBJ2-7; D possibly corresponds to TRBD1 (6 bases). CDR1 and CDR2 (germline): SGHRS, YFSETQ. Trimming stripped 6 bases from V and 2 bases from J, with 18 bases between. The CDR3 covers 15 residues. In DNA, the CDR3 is TGCGCCAGCAAGGTTGGATCCGACAGGCCCTACGAGCAGTACTTC. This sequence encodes CASKVGSDRPYEQYF. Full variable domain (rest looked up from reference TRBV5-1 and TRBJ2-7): KAGVTQTPRYLIKTRGQQVTLSCSPISGHRSVSWYQQTPGQGLQFLFEYFSETQRNKGNFPGRFSGRQFSNSRSEMNVSTLELGDSALYLCASKVGSDRPYEQYFGPGTRLTVT.

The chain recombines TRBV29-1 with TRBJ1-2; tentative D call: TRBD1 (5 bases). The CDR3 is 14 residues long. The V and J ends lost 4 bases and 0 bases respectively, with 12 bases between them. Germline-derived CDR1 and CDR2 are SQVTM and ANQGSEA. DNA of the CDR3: TGCAGCGTTGTCGACAGTGGTTCTAACTATGGCTACACCTTC. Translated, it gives CSVVDSGSNYGYTF. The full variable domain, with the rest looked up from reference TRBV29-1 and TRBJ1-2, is SAVISQKPSRDICQRGTSLTIQCQVDSQVTMMFWYRQQPGQSLTLIATANQGSEATYESGFVIDKFPISRPNLTFSTLTVSNMSPEDSSIYLCSVVDSGSNYGYTFGSGTRLTVV.

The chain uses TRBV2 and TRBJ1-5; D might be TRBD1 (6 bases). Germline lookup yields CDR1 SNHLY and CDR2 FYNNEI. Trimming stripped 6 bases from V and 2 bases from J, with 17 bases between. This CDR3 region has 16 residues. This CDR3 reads CASRLTGNGGNQPQHF. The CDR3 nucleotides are TGTGCCAGCAGACTCACAGGGAACGGGGGCAATCAGCCCCAGCATTTT.

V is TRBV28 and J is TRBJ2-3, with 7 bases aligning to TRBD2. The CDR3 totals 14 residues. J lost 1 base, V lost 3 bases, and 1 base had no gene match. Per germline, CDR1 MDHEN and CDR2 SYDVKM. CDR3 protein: CASSLAGGTDTQYF. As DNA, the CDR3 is TGTGCCAGCAGTTTGGCGGGAGGCACAGATACGCAGTATTTT.

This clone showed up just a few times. CDR3 coding DNA: TGCGCCAGCAGCCAATTAGCCGGGCTAGCCTATGGCTACACCTTC. Protein: CASSQLAGLAYGYTF. This chain uses TRBV4-3 with TRBJ1-2; D not certain. Germline CDR1 is LGHNA and CDR2 is YSLEER. The CDR3 is 15 residues long. V was clipped by 2 bases and J by 4 bases, with 14 bases between them.

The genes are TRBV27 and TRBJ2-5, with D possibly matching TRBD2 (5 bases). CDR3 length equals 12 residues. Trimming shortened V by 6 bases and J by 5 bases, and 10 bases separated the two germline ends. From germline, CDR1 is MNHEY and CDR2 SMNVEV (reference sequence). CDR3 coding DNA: TGTGCCAGCAGGGCGGGTTTGGAGACCCAGTACTTC. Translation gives CASRAGLETQYF.

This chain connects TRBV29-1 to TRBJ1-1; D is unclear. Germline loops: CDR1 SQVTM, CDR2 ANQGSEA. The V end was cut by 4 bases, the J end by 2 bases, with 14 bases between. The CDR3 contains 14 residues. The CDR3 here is CSVAAQHTNTEAFF. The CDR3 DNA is TGCAGCGTTGCGGCACAACACACAAACACTGAAGCTTTCTTT.

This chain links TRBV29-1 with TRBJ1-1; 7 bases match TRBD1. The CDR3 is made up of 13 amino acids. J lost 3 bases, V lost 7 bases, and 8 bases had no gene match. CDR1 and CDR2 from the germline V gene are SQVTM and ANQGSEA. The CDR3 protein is CSAQGGGDTEAFF. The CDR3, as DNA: TGCAGCGCCCAGGGGGGTGGGGACACTGAAGCTTTCTTT.

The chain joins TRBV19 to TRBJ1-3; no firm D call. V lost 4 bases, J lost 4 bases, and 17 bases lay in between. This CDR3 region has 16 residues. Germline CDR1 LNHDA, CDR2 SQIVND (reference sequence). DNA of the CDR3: TGTGCCAGTAGTACCATTGGACCGGCTATAGGAAACACCATATATTTT. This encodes CASSTIGPAIGNTIYF.

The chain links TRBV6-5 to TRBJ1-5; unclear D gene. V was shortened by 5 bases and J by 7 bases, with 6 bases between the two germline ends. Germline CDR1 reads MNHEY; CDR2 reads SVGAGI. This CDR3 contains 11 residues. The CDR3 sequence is CASSTRQPQHF. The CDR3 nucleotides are TGTGCCAGCAGTACACGCCAGCCCCAGCATTTT.

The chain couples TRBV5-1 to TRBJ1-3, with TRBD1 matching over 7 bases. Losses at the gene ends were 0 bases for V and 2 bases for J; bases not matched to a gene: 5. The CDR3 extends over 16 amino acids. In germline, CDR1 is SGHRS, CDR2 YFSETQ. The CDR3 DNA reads TGCGCCAGCAGCTTGGTTGAGGGGGCGGCTGGAAACACCATATATTTT. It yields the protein CASSLVEGAAGNTIYF.

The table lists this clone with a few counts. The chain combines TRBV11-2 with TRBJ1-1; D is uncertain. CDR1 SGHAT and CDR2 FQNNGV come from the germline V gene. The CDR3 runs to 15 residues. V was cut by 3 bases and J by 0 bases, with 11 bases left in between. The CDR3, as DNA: TGTGCCAGCAGCTTTGGGCAGATCATGAACACTGAAGCTTTCTTT. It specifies CASSFGQIMNTEAFF.

The CDR3 DNA reads as TGTGCCAGCAGCCAGGGCACCTACGAGCAGTACTTC. Protein sequence: CASSQGTYEQYF. The gene calls are TRBV3-1 (or the pseudogene TRBV3-2) and TRBJ2-7, with no clear D. Trimming left V 3 bases short and J 2 bases short, with 5 bases between. CDR1 is LGHDT and CDR2 is YNNKEL in the germline V gene (reference sequence). There are 12 residues in the CDR3.

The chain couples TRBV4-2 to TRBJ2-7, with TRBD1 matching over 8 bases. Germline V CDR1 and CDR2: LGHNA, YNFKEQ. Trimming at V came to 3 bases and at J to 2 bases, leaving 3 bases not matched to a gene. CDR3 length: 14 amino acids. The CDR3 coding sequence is TGTGCCAGCAGCCATGAGGACAGGGCCTACGAGCAGTACTTC. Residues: CASSHEDRAYEQYF.

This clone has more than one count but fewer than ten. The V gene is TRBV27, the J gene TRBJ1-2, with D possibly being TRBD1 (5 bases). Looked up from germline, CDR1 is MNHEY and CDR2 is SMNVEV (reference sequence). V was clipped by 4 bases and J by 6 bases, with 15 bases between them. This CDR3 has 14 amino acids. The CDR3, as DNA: TGTGCCAGCAGTTGGCGGGGCGCGAGGAATGGCTACACCTTC. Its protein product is CASSWRGARNGYTF.

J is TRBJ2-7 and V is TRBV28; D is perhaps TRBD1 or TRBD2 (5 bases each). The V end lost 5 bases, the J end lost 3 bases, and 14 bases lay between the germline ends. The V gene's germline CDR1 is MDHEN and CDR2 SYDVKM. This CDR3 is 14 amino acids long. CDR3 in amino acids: CASSPAGTRYEQYF. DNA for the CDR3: TGTGCCAGCAGTCCAGCCGGGACCCGCTACGAGCAGTACTTC.

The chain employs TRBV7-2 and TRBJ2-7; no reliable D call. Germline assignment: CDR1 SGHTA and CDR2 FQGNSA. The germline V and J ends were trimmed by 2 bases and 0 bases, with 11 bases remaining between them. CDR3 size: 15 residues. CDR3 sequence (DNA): TGTGCCAGCAGCTTAACTGTAGGGATCTCCTACGAGCAGTACTTC. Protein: CASSLTVGISYEQYF.

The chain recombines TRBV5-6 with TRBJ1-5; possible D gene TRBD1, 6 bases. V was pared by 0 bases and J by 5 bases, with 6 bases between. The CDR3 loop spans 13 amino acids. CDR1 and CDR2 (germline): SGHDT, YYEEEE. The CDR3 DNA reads TGTGCCAGCAGCTTGGACAGGGATCAGCCCCAGCATTTT. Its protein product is CASSLDRDQPQHF.

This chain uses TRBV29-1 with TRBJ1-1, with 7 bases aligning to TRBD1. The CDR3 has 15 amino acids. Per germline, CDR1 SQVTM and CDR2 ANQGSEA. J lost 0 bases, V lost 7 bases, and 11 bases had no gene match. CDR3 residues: CSGRGAGGLNTEAFF. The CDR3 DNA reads TGCAGCGGACGGGGGGCAGGGGGGTTGAACACTGAAGCTTTCTTT.

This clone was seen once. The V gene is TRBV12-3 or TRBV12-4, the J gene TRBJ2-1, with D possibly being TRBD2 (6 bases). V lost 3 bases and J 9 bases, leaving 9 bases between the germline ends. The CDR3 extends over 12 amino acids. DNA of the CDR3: TGTGCCAGCAGTTTTGGAGCGGGTGAGCAGTTCTTC. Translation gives CASSFGAGEQFF.

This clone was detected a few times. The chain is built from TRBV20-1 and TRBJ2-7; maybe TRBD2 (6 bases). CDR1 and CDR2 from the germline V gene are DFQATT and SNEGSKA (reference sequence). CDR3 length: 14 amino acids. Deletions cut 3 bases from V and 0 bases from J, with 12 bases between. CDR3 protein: CSASREASSYEQYF. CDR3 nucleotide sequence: TGCAGTGCTAGTAGGGAGGCGAGCTCCTACGAGCAGTACTTC.

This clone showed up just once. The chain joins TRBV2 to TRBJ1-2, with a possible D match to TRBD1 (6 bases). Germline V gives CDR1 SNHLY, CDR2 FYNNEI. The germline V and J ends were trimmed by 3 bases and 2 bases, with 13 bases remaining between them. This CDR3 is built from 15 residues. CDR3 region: CASSDYRALNYGYTF. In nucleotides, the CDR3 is TGTGCCAGCAGTGATTACAGGGCCCTAAACTATGGCTACACCTTC.

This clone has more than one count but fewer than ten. The CDR3 DNA sequence: TGTGCCAGCAGGGGGGGTAGCGGGGGATCCCGGGTCCACGAGCAGTACTTC. This translates into CASRGGSGGSRVHEQYF. The chain uses TRBV2 and TRBJ2-7; 9 nucleotides line up with TRBD2. V was clipped by 6 bases and J by 5 bases; unmatched bases: 17. CDR3 length equals 17 residues. From germline, CDR1 is SNHLY and CDR2 FYNNEI.

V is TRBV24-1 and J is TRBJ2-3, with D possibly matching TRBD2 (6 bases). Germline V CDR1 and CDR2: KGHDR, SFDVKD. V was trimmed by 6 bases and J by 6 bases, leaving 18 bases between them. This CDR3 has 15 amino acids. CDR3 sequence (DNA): TGTGCCACCAGTTCCTGGGACTCAGTGGGGGATACGCAGTATTTT. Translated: CATSSWDSVGDTQYF.

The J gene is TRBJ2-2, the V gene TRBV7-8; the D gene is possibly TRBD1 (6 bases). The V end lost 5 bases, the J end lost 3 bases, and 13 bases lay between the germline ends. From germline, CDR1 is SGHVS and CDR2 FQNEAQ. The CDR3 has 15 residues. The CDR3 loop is CASSATGPHTGELFF. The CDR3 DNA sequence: TGTGCCAGCAGCGCCACAGGGCCTCACACCGGGGAGCTGTTTTTT.

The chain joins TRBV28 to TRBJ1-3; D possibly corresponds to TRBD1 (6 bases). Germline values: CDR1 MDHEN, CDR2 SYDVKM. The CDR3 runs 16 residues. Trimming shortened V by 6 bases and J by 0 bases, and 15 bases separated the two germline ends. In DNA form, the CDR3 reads TGTGCCAGCAGCCGACCCGGGACAATCTCTGGAAACACCATATATTTT. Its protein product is CASSRPGTISGNTIYF.

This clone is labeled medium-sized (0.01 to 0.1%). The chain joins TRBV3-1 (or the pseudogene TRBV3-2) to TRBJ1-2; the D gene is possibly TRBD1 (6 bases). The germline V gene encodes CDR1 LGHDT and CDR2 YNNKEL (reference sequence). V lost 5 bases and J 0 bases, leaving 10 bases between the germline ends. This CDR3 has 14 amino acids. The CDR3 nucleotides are TGTGCCAGCAGCGCCGGGACAACTAACTATGGCTACACCTTC. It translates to CASSAGTTNYGYTF.

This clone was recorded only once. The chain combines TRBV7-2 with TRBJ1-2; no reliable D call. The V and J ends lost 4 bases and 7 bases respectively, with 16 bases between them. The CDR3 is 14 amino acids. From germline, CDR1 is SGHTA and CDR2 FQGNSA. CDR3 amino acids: CASSSGGSSPGYTF. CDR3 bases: TGTGCCAGCAGCTCAGGTGGCTCCTCTCCTGGCTACACCTTC.